The 18 T cell receptor beta chains below all came from one sample that was sequenced in a study of cytomegalovirus exposure and HLA in healthy donors. The PCR made use of 60 Vbeta and 13 Jbeta primers. Profiling relied on immunoSEQ multiplex PCR, and the TCRdb table lists in-frame clones only, not all of them. This sample has approximately 150,000 clones, with 80% found just once. The sample comprised PBMCs. These receptors all stem from a young man in good health and CMV-seronegative.

The chain recombines TRBV27 with TRBJ2-3; perhaps TRBD1 as D (6 bases). The CDR3 is made up of 14 amino acids. Germline CDR1 reads MNHEY; CDR2 reads SMNVEV (reference sequence). V was trimmed by 3 bases and J by 5 bases, leaving 12 bases between them. The chain's CDR3 is CASSLGPRGDTQYF. CDR3 DNA sequence: TGTGCCAGCAGTTTGGGACCCAGGGGAGATACGCAGTATTTT.

The CDR3 bases are TGTGCAAGTCGATTTACAGGGAACAGCAATCAGCCCCAGCATTTT. Protein: CASRFTGNSNQPQHF. The gene calls are TRBV12-2 and TRBJ1-5; the table gives TRBD1 as D, unverified against the DNA. TRBV12-2 is noted as a pseudogene. This CDR3 region has 15 residues.

This chain links TRBV7-9 with TRBJ2-7; 8 bases are a match to TRBD1. The CDR3 runs to 15 residues. From germline, CDR1 is SEHNR and CDR2 FQNEAQ (reference sequence). J was trimmed by 5 bases and V by 10 bases; bases with no gene match: 16. The CDR3 nucleotides are TGTGCCACGAACGCCGGACAGGGAACGATCCACGAGCAGTACTTC. It specifies CATNAGQGTIHEQYF. Filled out from reference TRBV7-9 and TRBJ2-7, the complete variable domain reads DTGVSQNPRHKITKRGQNVTFRCDPISEHNRLYWYRQTLGQGPEFLTYFQNEAQLEKSRLLSDRFSAERPKGSFSTLEIQRTEQGDSAMYLCATNAGQGTIHEQYFGPGTRLTVT.

V gene TRBV9 combines with J gene TRBJ2-3; no reliable D call. The CDR3 is 14 amino acids. The germline gives CDR1 SGDLS, CDR2 YYNGEE. The V end was cut by 4 bases, the J end by 3 bases, with 12 bases between. In DNA, the CDR3 is TGTGCCAGCAGCATAGGGTACATGACAGATACGCAGTATTTT. Amino acid sequence: CASSIGYMTDTQYF.

As to this clone: The sample contains more than one DNA sequence encoding this CDR3. The CDR3 nucleotides are TGTGCCAGCAGCGTAGGCGGGAGGGGGGCCAACGTCCTGACTTTC. The encoded protein is CASSVGGRGANVLTF. The rearrangement joins TRBV9 to TRBJ2-6; 8 bases line up with TRBD2. V was pared by 0 bases and J by 4 bases, with 0 bases of the junction left unmatched. The germline V gene encodes CDR1 SGDLS and CDR2 YYNGEE. The CDR3 sequence is 15 residues long.

This clone occurred a few times. The CDR3 reads CASRSPGQGLNTEAFF. As DNA, the CDR3 is TGTGCCAGCAGATCCCCGGGACAGGGGTTGAACACTGAAGCTTTCTTT. This rearrangement joins TRBV11-2 to TRBJ1-1; TRBD1 matches 10 bases. V dropped 6 bases and J dropped 0; count of bases not matched to a gene: 7. CDR1 is SGHAT and CDR2 is FQNNGV in the germline V gene. The CDR3 contains 16 residues.

V gene TRBV5-6 combines with J gene TRBJ1-1; D unresolved. Between the trimmed V and J ends, which lost 2 bases and 7 bases, there was a span of 9 bases. The CDR3 runs to 12 residues. The germline V gene has CDR1 SGHDT and CDR2 YYEEEE. CDR3 bases: TGTGCCAGCAGCTTAGACACTTTTGAAGCTTTCTTT. This gives the protein CASSLDTFEAFF.

This chain joins TRBV7-3 and TRBJ2-3; D might be TRBD2 (6 bases). Deletions cut 1 base from V and 5 bases from J, with 10 bases between. The CDR3 covers 14 residues. Germline CDR1 SGHTA, CDR2 FQGTGA. The chain's CDR3 is CASSLMGGGDTQYF. CDR3 bases: TGTGCCAGCAGCTTAATGGGGGGTGGAGATACGCAGTATTTT.

This sequence joins TRBV5-8 and TRBJ2-7, with D possibly TRBD2 on 7 matching bases. Germline CDR1 SGHTS, CDR2 YDEGEE. Trimming removed 5 bases from V and 2 bases from J, with 20 bases in between. This CDR3 has 16 amino acids. The CDR3 loop is CASSFRVGGGPYEQYF. DNA for the CDR3: TGTGCCAGCAGTTTTAGGGTAGGGGGGGGGCCCTACGAGCAGTACTTC. The full variable domain, completed using reference TRBV5-8 and TRBJ2-7, is EAGVTQSPTHLIKTRGQQATLRCSPISGHTSVYWYQQALGLGLQFLLWYDEGEERNRGNFPPRFSGRQFPNYSSELNVNALELEDSALYLCASSFRVGGGPYEQYFGPGTRLTVT.

The rearrangement links TRBV6-5 to TRBJ1-1; D is unresolved. Germline CDR1 is MNHEY and CDR2 is SVGAGI. V dropped 6 bases and J dropped 1 base, with 9 bases sitting between them. The CDR3 is 13 amino acids. CDR3 coding DNA: TGTGCCAGCAGCCAAAGCCCGAACACTGAAGCTTTCTTT. Amino acid sequence: CASSQSPNTEAFF.

The rearrangement uses TRBV7-9 and TRBJ2-7; 9 bases line up with TRBD1. The CDR3 is 14 amino acids. Germline V gene data show CDR1 as SEHNR and CDR2 as FQNEAQ (reference sequence). The V segment lost 5 bases and the J segment 5 bases; nucleotides outside the gene matches: 7. CDR3: CASSTRTGVDEQYF. For the CDR3, the DNA is TGTGCCAGCAGCACCCGGACAGGGGTGGACGAGCAGTACTTC.

The CDR3 reads CASRSGLDNEQFF. The CDR3 DNA is TGTGCCAGCAGATCCGGACTAGACAATGAGCAGTTCTTC. V and J are TRBV7-9 and TRBJ2-1, with 7 nucleotides matching TRBD2. Germline V gene lookup returns CDR1 SEHNR and CDR2 FQNEAQ (reference sequence). CDR3 length equals 13 residues. V dropped 6 bases and J dropped 5; count of bases not matched to a gene: 4.

This sequence joins TRBV27 and TRBJ2-1; 10 nucleotides line up with TRBD2. Per the germline V gene, CDR1 is MNHEY and CDR2 is SMNVEV (reference sequence). The CDR3 has 18 residues. J gave up 8 bases and V 7 bases, and 20 bases lay outside the gene matches. The CDR3 nucleotides are TGTGCCAGCATACCTACCAGCCTCACTAGCGGGGTTCAGGATGAGCAGTTCTTC. Amino acid sequence: CASIPTSLTSGVQDEQFF.

Here the CDR3 reads CASSLRMQGLMALHF. CDR3 bases: TGTGCCAGCAGCTTAAGGATGCAGGGCCTAATGGCCCTCCACTTT. V is TRBV7-2 and J is TRBJ1-6; D perhaps matches TRBD1 (5 bases). The germline V gene encodes CDR1 SGHTA and CDR2 FQGNSA. Trimming shortened V by 2 bases and J by 14 bases, and 19 bases separated the two germline ends. CDR3 length: 15 amino acids.

The V gene is TRBV27, the J gene TRBJ1-5; TRBD1 matches at 7 bases. Germline V CDR1 and CDR2: MNHEY, SMNVEV (reference sequence). V shed 4 bases and J 3 bases; nucleotides not matched to a gene: 3. This CDR3 has 14 amino acids. DNA for the CDR3: TGTGCCAGCAGTTCCCAGGGGGACAATCAGCCCCAGCATTTT. Translating gives CASSSQGDNQPQHF.

This clone was counted once. The rearrangement uses TRBV14 and TRBJ1-1; 9 bases agree with TRBD1. This CDR3 region has 13 residues. With V trimmed by 5 bases and J by 12 bases, 10 bases remained unmatched. Germline V gives CDR1 SGHDN, CDR2 FVKESK. This CDR3 reads CASSAGQGLETFF. The CDR3 nucleotides are TGTGCCAGCAGCGCGGGACAGGGACTGGAAACTTTCTTT.

CDR3 amino acids: CASSLLQGNTEAFF. For the CDR3, the DNA is TGCGCCAGCAGCCTTCTACAGGGAAACACTGAAGCTTTCTTT. The J gene is TRBJ1-1, the V gene TRBV5-1; D perhaps matches TRBD1 (6 bases). The CDR3 has 14 residues. V was trimmed by 4 bases and J by 2 bases, leaving 12 bases between them. Germline assignment: CDR1 SGHRS and CDR2 YFSETQ.

The V and J genes are TRBV6-4 and TRBJ2-1; no firm D call. CDR3 length equals 13 residues. Between the trimmed V and J ends, which lost 4 bases and 4 bases, there was a span of 8 bases. Germline CDR1 MRHNA, CDR2 SNTAGT. The CDR3 loop is CASSVSEYNEQFF. The DNA for the CDR3 is TGTGCCAGCAGTGTTAGTGAATACAATGAGCAGTTCTTC.